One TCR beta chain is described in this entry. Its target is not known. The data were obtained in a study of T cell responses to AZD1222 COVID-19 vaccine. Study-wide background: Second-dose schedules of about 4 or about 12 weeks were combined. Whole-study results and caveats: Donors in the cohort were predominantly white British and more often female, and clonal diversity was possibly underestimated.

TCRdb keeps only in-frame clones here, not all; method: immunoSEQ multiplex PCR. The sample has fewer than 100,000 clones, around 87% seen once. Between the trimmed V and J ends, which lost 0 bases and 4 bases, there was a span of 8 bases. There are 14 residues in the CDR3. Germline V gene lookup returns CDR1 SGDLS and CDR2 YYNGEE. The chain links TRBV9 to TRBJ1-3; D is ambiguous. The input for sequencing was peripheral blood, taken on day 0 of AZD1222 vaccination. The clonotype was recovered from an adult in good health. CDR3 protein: CASSVGTTGNTIYF. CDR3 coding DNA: TGTGCCAGCAGCGTAGGTACAACGGGAAACACCATATATTTT.